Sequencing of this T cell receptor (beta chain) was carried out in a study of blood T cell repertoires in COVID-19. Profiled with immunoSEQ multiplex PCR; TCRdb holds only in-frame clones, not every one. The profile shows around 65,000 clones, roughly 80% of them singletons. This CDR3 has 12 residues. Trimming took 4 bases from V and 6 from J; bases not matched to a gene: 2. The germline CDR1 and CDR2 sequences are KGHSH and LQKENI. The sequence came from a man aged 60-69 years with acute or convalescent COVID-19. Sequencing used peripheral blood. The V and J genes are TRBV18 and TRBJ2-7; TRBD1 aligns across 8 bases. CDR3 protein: CASSRTGFEQYF. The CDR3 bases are TGTGCCAGCTCACGGACAGGGTTCGAGCAGTACTTC. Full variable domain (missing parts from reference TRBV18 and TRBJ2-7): NAGVMQNPRHLVRRRGQEARLRCSPMKGHSHVYWYRQLPEEGLKFMVYLQKENIIDESGMPKERFSAEFPKEGPSILRIQQVVRGDSAAYFCASSRTGFEQYFGPGTRLTVT.